The following is a T cell receptor (beta chain) sequence with its context. The clone's antigen remains unknown. No much larger clone is present one base from it, and per-base qualities are unavailable. This sample was included in a study of shared clonotypes between healthy human individuals (dated by TCRdb to the early 2020s). As for the study more broadly: A few men and a couple of women, aged 18 to 49 years, made up the cohort. Different laboratories and diverse techniques were used to prepare libraries and sequence TCR repertoires, to increase sequencing depth and limit assay-specific biases. Each donor's leukapheresis produced roughly between roughly 0.94 and 9.5 billion PBMCs. Blood TCR repertoires of five healthy adults were deeply sequenced to estimate repertoire size and the extent of clonotype sharing between individuals. Results and caveats for the whole study, not just this receptor: Sampling was restricted to blood, and TCR repertoires in tissue are likely to differ from TCR repertoires in blood. The small number of donors limited the genetic and exposure-history diversity represented. Pairwise subsampling led to the expectation that sequencing depth would affect the degree of clonotype sharing among donors.

Using the deep immunoSEQ assay, TCR CDR3 regions were amplified from genomic DNA by multiplex PCR. For each cell subset, the extracted genomic DNA was distributed evenly across all wells of several immunoSEQ 96-well plates, and each plate served as one replicate. For unsorted PBMC, around 310 ng of genomic DNA, equivalent to 25,000 to 35,000 T cell genomes, went into each replicate PCR. Ten immunoSEQ deep assay plates were used to sequence unsorted PBMC genomic DNA. Purified libraries were measured with a Qubit 3.0 fluorometer, size-checked on a Bioanalyzer 2100, and measured again with the KAPA Library Quantification kit. Every immunoSEQ 96-well plate was sequenced on a separate single-read 150-cycle Illumina NextSeq 550 flow cell. Processing in the source paper ran as follows. The immunoSEQ output contained only junctional sequences without quality scores, so filtering could not match that applied to full-length reads. Sequences were annotated with PyIR, a Python wrapper for IgBLAST v1.9, using IMGT germline references to assign V/J genes and CDR3. Reads were filtered out if the reads had weak V/J assignments (E-value above 1e-6), no CDR3, stop codons, out-of-frame junctions, or ambiguous translated residues. A V3J clonotype was defined by an identical inferred V gene, J gene, and CDR3 amino acid sequence. Percentage overlap between repertoires was calculated by dividing the number of shared unique clonotypes by the size of the smaller repertoire. Richness of each repertoire was evaluated using RTK rarefaction, the Chao1 estimator, and Recon v2.1 estimates of unobserved clonotypes. The immuneACCESS repertoire file appears here via TCRdb, limited to in-frame rearrangements. These files lack a portion of the clones; in checked studies, under half of the deficit traces to unresolved V genes, and the cause of the others is not known. The V and J calls and clone size come from that table; D and trimming were worked out from the DNA. Here the sample has hundreds of thousands of clones; roughly four fifths occur a single time. In total, the top ten clones hold more than 10% of the sample.

The donors were healthy, HIV-negative adults who had no recently reported acute infections or vaccinations. All donors were Caucasian adults living in Nashville, Tennessee, USA. For unsorted samples, 80 million to 100 million PBMCs were counted, and genomic DNA was extracted using the QIAamp DNA Blood Mini kit. Blood was obtained by leukapheresis, after which PBMCs were separated by Ficoll-Histopaque density gradient centrifugation and cryopreserved in liquid nitrogen vapor phase. Taken from cysteine to phenylalanine, the CDR3 has 12 residues. The kept DNA is CDR3 alone, 36 bases in frame from the first base. The germline V gene (reference sequence) sets CDR1 to LNHDA and CDR2 to SQIVND. Deletion took 8 bases off V and 4 bases off J, with a span of 10 bases between the germline ends.

The origin of this receptor is a woman aged 40 to 55 in good health. Some clones in this sample may be carry-over from other donors' samples. Material: PBMCs. The V gene is TRBV19 and the J gene is TRBJ2-3, with TRBD2 as a weak D call on 6 bases. The CDR3 protein is CASSGVADTQYF. The DNA sequence is TGTGCCAGTTCGGGGGTTGCAGATACGCAGTATTTT.